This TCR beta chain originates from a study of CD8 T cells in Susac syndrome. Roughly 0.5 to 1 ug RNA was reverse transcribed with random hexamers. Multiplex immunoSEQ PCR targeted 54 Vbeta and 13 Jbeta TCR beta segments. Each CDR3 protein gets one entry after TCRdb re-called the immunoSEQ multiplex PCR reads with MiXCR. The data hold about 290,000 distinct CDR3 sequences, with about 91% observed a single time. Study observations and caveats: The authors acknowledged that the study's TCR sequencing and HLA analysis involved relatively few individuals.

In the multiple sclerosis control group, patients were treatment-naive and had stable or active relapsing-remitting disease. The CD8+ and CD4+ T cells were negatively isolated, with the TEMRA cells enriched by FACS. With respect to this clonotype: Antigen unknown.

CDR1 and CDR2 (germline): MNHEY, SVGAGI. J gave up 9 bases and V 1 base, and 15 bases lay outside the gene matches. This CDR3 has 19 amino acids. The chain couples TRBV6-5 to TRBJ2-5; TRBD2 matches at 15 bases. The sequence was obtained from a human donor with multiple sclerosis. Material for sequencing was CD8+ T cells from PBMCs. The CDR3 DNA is TGTGCCAGCAGTTACTGGATGGGGACTAGCGGGGGGCCAATAGCGGCCCAGTACTTC. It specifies CASSYWMGTSGGPIAAQYF.